The next 25 T cell receptor beta chains were all read from a single sample in a study of shared clonotypes between healthy human individuals (dated by TCRdb to about 2020). Library method: the immunoSEQ multiplex PCR assay. TCRdb re-hosts the immuneACCESS table, in-frame sequences only. Its copies lack some clones; in the studies checked, an unresolved V gene accounts for under half of them, and the cause for the rest is not known. The sample data list around 2.1 million clones, and about 92% of these were observed just once. Approximately 1.7% of the sample comes from the top ten. CD8 naive samples were CD45RO-negative cells positively selected for CCR7, giving a CD45RA+CCR7+ population that excluded TemRA cells. Sequencing used naive CD8+ T cells from PBMCs. In light of the paper, this sample's cell subset or site label describes: CD45RA+CCR7+. All receptors derive from a young man in good health. Some clones in this sample may be carry-over from other donors' samples.

The chain combines TRBV15 with TRBJ2-2; D unresolved. Germline CDR1 and CDR2: LNHNV and YYDKDF (reference sequence). Trimming shortened V by 6 bases and J by 2 bases, and 10 bases separated the two germline ends. CDR3 length: 14 residues. CDR3 DNA sequence: TGTGCCACCAGTGAAGGATTAAACACCGGGGAGCTGTTTTTT. This translates into CATSEGLNTGELFF.

The V gene is TRBV28, the J gene TRBJ2-3; D unclear. Trimming pared 6 bases from V and 4 bases from J, leaving 8 bases between. The CDR3 covers 12 residues. CDR1 MDHEN and CDR2 SYDVKM come from the germline V gene. Here the CDR3 DNA reads TGTGCCAGCAGCCCTCAGGCAGATACGCAGTATTTT. Translated: CASSPQADTQYF.

V usage is TRBV4-2 and J usage is TRBJ2-7; 11 bases match TRBD2. Unmatched junction bases numbered 13, after V lost 0 bases and J lost 6 bases. The CDR3 runs 18 residues. Per the germline V gene, CDR1 is LGHNA and CDR2 is YNFKEQ. The CDR3 loop is CASSQELAGVLTSGEQYF. The CDR3, as DNA: TGTGCCAGCAGCCAAGAACTAGCGGGAGTTCTAACGTCGGGCGAGCAGTACTTC.

The genes are TRBV9 and TRBJ1-4, with D hard to call. The CDR3 has 14 residues. In germline, CDR1 is SGDLS, CDR2 YYNGEE. Trimming left V 3 bases short and J 8 bases short, with 14 bases between. DNA for the CDR3: TGTGCCAGCAGCGCCCACGAGGGAGGGGAAAAACTGTTTTTT. Residues: CASSAHEGGEKLFF.

The chain carries TRBV27 and TRBJ1-5; 7 bases are a match to TRBD1. This CDR3 is built from 14 residues. The V gene's germline CDR1 is MNHEY and CDR2 SMNVEV (reference sequence). The V gene end was trimmed by 3 bases and the J gene end by 6 bases; junction bases not matched to a gene: 5. CDR3 sequence: CASSFQGVGQPQHF. In DNA, the CDR3 is TGTGCCAGCAGTTTCCAGGGGGTAGGTCAGCCCCAGCATTTT.

A note on this clone: Other nucleotide sequences in the sample specify the same CDR3. The J gene is TRBJ2-6, the V gene TRBV27, with D perhaps TRBD2 (5 bases). The CDR3 loop spans 16 amino acids. Per the germline V gene, CDR1 is MNHEY and CDR2 is SMNVEV (reference sequence). V lost 0 bases and J lost 0, with 6 bases in between. CDR3 nucleotides: TGTGCCAGCAGTTTATCTGCGGGCTCTGGGGCCAACGTCCTGACTTTC. Protein product: CASSLSAGSGANVLTF. The whole variable domain, remainder taken from reference TRBV27 and TRBJ2-6, is EAQVTQNPRYLITVTGKKLTVTCSQNMNHEYMSWYRQDPGLGLRQIYYSMNVEVTDKGDVPEGYKVSRKEKRNFPLILESPSPNQTSLYFCASSLSAGSGANVLTFGAGSRLTVL.

This rearrangement joins TRBV9 to TRBJ1-5, with TRBD1 as a possible D gene (5 bases). The V end was cut by 5 bases, the J end by 3 bases, with 15 bases between. CDR1 and CDR2 from the germline V gene are SGDLS and YYNGEE. CDR3 size: 15 residues. The CDR3 DNA is TGTGCCAGCAGTGGAAGCGACAGATTCAATCAGCCCCAGCATTTT. Amino acid sequence: CASSGSDRFNQPQHF.

The chain is built from TRBV7-3 and TRBJ2-2; 7 bases are a match to TRBD1. This CDR3 contains 17 residues. Germline lookup yields CDR1 SGHTA and CDR2 FQGTGA. The trim removed 5 bases at V and 3 bases at J, leaving 12 bases unmatched. The CDR3 sequence is CASSLTTGPQDTGELFF. The CDR3 DNA follows: TGTGCCAGCAGCCTCACGACAGGGCCTCAAGACACCGGGGAGCTGTTTTTT.

The V gene is TRBV5-4, the J gene TRBJ2-4, with D maybe TRBD2 (5 bases). Germline-derived CDR1 and CDR2 are SGHNT and YYREEE (reference sequence). V gave up 4 bases and J gave up 6 bases, with 17 bases separating them. The CDR3 runs 15 residues. The CDR3 is CASSLKSVGRNIQYF. The CDR3 DNA is TGTGCCAGCAGCCTCAAAAGCGTGGGGAGAAACATTCAGTACTTC.

This chain links TRBV28 with TRBJ2-7, with a possible D match to TRBD1 (5 bases). The CDR3 is 14 amino acids. Trimming pared 5 bases from V and 6 bases from J, leaving 17 bases between. Germline CDR1 is MDHEN and CDR2 is SYDVKM. The CDR3 spells CASSPWGSASEQYF. In DNA, the CDR3 is TGTGCCAGCAGTCCCTGGGGCAGTGCCAGCGAGCAGTACTTC. Supplemented by reference TRBV28 and TRBJ2-7, the full variable domain reads DVKVTQSSRYLVKRTGEKVFLECVQDMDHENMFWYRQDPGLGLRLIYFSYDVKMKEKGDIPEGYSVSREKKERFSLILESASTNQTSMYLCASSPWGSASEQYFGPGTRLTVT.

This chain joins TRBV5-1 and TRBJ2-7, with TRBD2 identical over 10 bases. Germline values: CDR1 SGHRS, CDR2 YFSETQ. The V segment lost 2 bases and the J segment 2 bases; nucleotides outside the gene matches: 1. CDR3 size: 14 residues. The CDR3 sequence: CASSFTSGTYEQYF. CDR3 in DNA: TGCGCCAGCAGCTTTACTAGCGGGACCTACGAGCAGTACTTC.

V is TRBV5-6 and J is TRBJ2-1, with TRBD1 identical over 12 bases. The CDR3 sequence is 16 residues long. Unmatched junction bases numbered 5, after V lost 4 bases and J lost 3 bases. Germline CDR1 SGHDT, CDR2 YYEEEE. CDR3 region: CASSTGTGGVYNEQFF. CDR3 DNA: TGTGCCAGCAGCACCGGGACAGGGGGCGTCTACAATGAGCAGTTCTTC. The variable domain in full, with the rest retrieved from reference TRBV5-6 and TRBJ2-1, is DAGVTQSPTHLIKTRGQQVTLRCSPKSGHDTVSWYQQALGQGPQFIFQYYEEEERQRGNFPDRFSGHQFPNYSSELNVNALLLGDSALYLCASSTGTGGVYNEQFFGPGTRLTVL.

The chain combines TRBV12-2 with TRBJ1-2; TRBD1, the table's D call, was not compared with the DNA. TRBV12-2 is shown as a pseudogene. The length of the CDR3 is 22 residues. This CDR3 is CASRLAGEGTGRLGKVDYGYTF. DNA of the CDR3: TGTGCAAGTCGCTTAGCGGGGGAAGGGACAGGTCGACTAGGAAAGGTCGACTATGGCTACACCTTC.

The rearrangement links TRBV10-3 to TRBJ2-1; tentative D call: TRBD2 (6 bases). The CDR3 contains 16 residues. Deletions cut 1 base from V and 3 bases from J, with 13 bases between. Per germline, CDR1 ENHRY and CDR2 SYGVKD. In nucleotides, the CDR3 is TGTGCCATCAGTGAGTGGGGCGGGAAGGGCTACAATGAGCAGTTCTTC. Translating gives CAISEWGGKGYNEQFF.

This clone has just a few counts. The J gene is TRBJ1-5, the V gene TRBV2; D is unclear. The germline gives CDR1 SNHLY, CDR2 FYNNEI. The CDR3 length is 14 residues. Between the trimmed V and J ends, which lost 2 bases and 3 bases, there was a span of 8 bases. In nucleotides, the CDR3 is TGTGCCAGCAGTGAAATTACAGACAATCAGCCCCAGCATTTT. Translating gives CASSEITDNQPQHF.

The chain uses TRBV28 and TRBJ2-5; 8 bases fit TRBD2. V dropped 3 bases and J dropped 7; count of bases not matched to a gene: 10. Germline CDR1 reads MDHEN; CDR2 reads SYDVKM. The CDR3 spans 15 residues. In DNA form, the CDR3 reads TGTGCCAGCAGTTTTCGAGTGAGCGGGAGTGGGACCCAGTACTTC. It codes for CASSFRVSGSGTQYF.

This sequence joins TRBV19 and TRBJ2-7; 11 bases map to TRBD1. Per the germline V gene, CDR1 is LNHDA and CDR2 is SQIVND (reference sequence). V shed 4 bases, J shed 2 bases, and the junction held 7 bases outside the gene matches. The CDR3 runs 16 residues. The DNA of the CDR3 is TGTGCCAGTAGTACCCCGGACAGGGGGCAGGCCTACGAGCAGTACTTC. Protein product: CASSTPDRGQAYEQYF.

J is TRBJ2-2 and V is TRBV27; D tentatively fits TRBD1 or TRBD2 (5 bases each). V was clipped by 5 bases and J by 8 bases, with 18 bases between them. CDR3 length: 15 amino acids. Germline V gene lookup returns CDR1 MNHEY and CDR2 SMNVEV (reference sequence). The CDR3 DNA sequence: TGTGCCAGCAGTGGGGTGGTGTCGGGGCGAGGGGAGCTGTTTTTT. Protein product: CASSGVVSGRGELFF.

The V gene is TRBV6-1, the J gene TRBJ1-4, with D possibly TRBD1 on 6 matching bases. CDR1 MNHNS and CDR2 SASEGT come from the germline V gene. The V and J ends lost 6 bases and 3 bases respectively, with 14 bases between them. The CDR3 covers 15 residues. The CDR3 region is CASRVTGSPNEKLFF. The DNA for the CDR3 is TGTGCCAGCAGAGTTACAGGGAGTCCTAATGAAAAACTGTTTTTT.

The chain recombines TRBV5-1 with TRBJ2-4; tentative D call: TRBD2 (7 bases). This CDR3 region has 20 residues. The germline CDR1 and CDR2 sequences are SGHRS and YFSETQ. V gave up 4 bases and J gave up 1 base, with 27 bases separating them. The CDR3: CASSPSTGTWLGGAKNIQYF. DNA of the CDR3: TGCGCCAGCAGCCCCTCTACCGGGACATGGTTGGGGGGGGCCAAAAACATTCAGTACTTC.

This clone showed up just a few times. CDR3 protein: CASSSGQGGYTF. The DNA of the CDR3 is TGTGCCAGCAGCTCAGGACAGGGGGGCTACACCTTC. V gene TRBV5-4 combines with J gene TRBJ1-2; 9 bases align to TRBD1. Germline-derived CDR1 and CDR2 are SGHNT and YYREEE (reference sequence). The CDR3 is 12 amino acids. V lost 3 bases to trimming and J lost 8 bases; unmatched junction nucleotides: 2.

The rearrangement joins TRBV29-1 to TRBJ1-2, with 7 bases lining up with TRBD1. The CDR3 totals 13 residues. With V trimmed by 4 bases and J by 5 bases, 7 bases remained unmatched. CDR1 is SQVTM, CDR2 ANQGSEA, per germline. CDR3 region: CSVGHRGRYGYTF. The CDR3 nucleotides are TGCAGCGTTGGCCACAGGGGTCGGTATGGCTACACCTTC.

The rearrangement uses TRBV10-3 and TRBJ2-7; D gene uncertain. V lost 7 bases and J 4 bases, leaving 14 bases between the germline ends. The germline CDR1 and CDR2 sequences are ENHRY and SYGVKD. The CDR3 spans 13 residues. CDR3 loop: CAITPAGQYEQYF. CDR3 sequence (DNA): TGTGCCATCACCCCGGCAGGTCAATACGAGCAGTACTTC.

The genes are TRBV28 and TRBJ1-5; tentatively, D is TRBD1 (5 bases). The CDR3 is 13 residues long. Germline CDR1 is MDHEN and CDR2 is SYDVKM. V was shortened by 8 bases and J by 5 bases, with 13 bases between the two germline ends. CDR3 DNA: TGTGCCAGCGGAAGACAGTCCTATCAGCCCCAGCATTTT. Protein: CASGRQSYQPQHF.

V gene TRBV5-4 combines with J gene TRBJ2-1; 8 nucleotides match TRBD1. Germline CDR1 SGHNT, CDR2 YYREEE (reference sequence). The CDR3 runs to 14 residues. J lost 15 bases, V lost 1 base, and 12 bases had no gene match. The CDR3 reads CASSLRGGRGLSFF. The DNA of the CDR3 is TGTGCCAGCAGCTTGAGAGGGGGCAGGGGGCTATCGTTCTTC.